This T cell receptor beta chain originates from a study of post-analysis software for immune sequencing data. Carried by the TCR beta cDNA libraries were unique molecular identifiers. TCRdb passed the PCR reads through MiXCR, listing each CDR3 protein once. The sample lists approximately 730,000 distinct CDR3 sequences; under 60% were seen once. A note on this clonotype: Its antigen remains unknown.

Study-wide points: Patients showed TRBV5-6, TRBV5-1 and TRBV20-1 among five TRBV segments more frequent than in controls. Versus controls, multiple sclerosis patients showed significantly lower diversity (normalized Chao1).

The CDR3 has 14 amino acids. Trimming stripped 4 bases from V and 4 bases from J, with 11 bases between. CDR1 and CDR2 from the germline V gene are SGHKS and YYEKEE (reference sequence). The clonotype originates from a girl aged 5 to 17 with multiple sclerosis. The sequencing input was blood. The chain carries TRBV5-5 and TRBJ1-4; D might be TRBD1 (5 bases). CDR3 protein: CASSVDTLNEKLFF. The CDR3 DNA is TGTGCCAGCAGCGTGGACACCCTTAATGAAAAACTGTTTTTT.